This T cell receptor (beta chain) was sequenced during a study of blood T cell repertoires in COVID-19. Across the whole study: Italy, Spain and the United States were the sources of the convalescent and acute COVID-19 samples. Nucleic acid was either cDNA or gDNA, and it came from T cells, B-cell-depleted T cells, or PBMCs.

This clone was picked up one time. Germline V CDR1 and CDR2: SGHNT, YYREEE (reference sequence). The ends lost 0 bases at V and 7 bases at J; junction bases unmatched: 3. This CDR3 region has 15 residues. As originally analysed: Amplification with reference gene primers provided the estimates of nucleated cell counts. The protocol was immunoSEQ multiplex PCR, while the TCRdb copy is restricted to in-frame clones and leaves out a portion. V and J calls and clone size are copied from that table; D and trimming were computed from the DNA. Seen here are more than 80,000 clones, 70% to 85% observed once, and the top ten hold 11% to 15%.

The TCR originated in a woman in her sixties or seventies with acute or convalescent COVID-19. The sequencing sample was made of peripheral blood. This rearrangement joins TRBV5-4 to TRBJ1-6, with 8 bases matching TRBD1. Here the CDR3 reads CASSLGDRQNSPLHF. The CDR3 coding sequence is TGTGCCAGCAGCTTGGGGGACAGGCAGAATTCACCCCTCCACTTT.